The rows below give T cell receptor beta chains drawn from one sample of a study of blood T cell repertoires in COVID-19. Clones were sequenced by immunoSEQ multiplex PCR, and TCRdb holds only the in-frame ones, with some missing. Of approximately 120,000 clones listed, 70% to 90% are singletons. Sequenced input: peripheral blood. Receptor source: a woman aged 80 or over with acute or convalescent COVID-19. Both conserved end residues are trimmed from each CDR3. The size field is filled for only some rows; it gives once, few, many or a size class.

j_gene	abundance	v_gene	CDR3aa
TRBJ2-2	-	TRBV19	ASIRGSETGELF
TRBJ1-1	-	TRBV5-1	ASSSGTGRGTEAF
TRBJ2-1	-	TRBV9	ASSVGTSSNEQF
TRBJ2-3	-	TRBV6-1	ASSAFVAQGRSDTQY
TRBJ2-3	once	TRBV7-9	ASSQSTDTQY
TRBJ1-2	-	TRBV3-1/TRBV3-2	ASSPTGGHGYT
TRBJ1-5	few	TRBV19	ASSWRVPIYNQPQH
TRBJ1-5	-	TRBV5-5	ASSPLGGSAQPQH
TRBJ1-4	-	TRBV5-1	ASSLASNEKLF
TRBJ2-3	few	TRBV2	ASTLGRSQY
TRBJ2-7	once	TRBV7-2	ASSLELSSLQY
TRBJ2-7	-	TRBV5-1	ASSTGTGGYEQY
TRBJ2-7	-	TRBV2	ASRVGLAGYEQY
TRBJ2-6	-	TRBV10-1	ASNTGEGGANVLT
TRBJ2-2	-	TRBV6-5	ATSGTGELF
TRBJ2-5	-	TRBV7-2	ASSLRLAGTRETQY
TRBJ2-2	-	TRBV9	ASRRTADTGELF
TRBJ2-5	-	TRBV5-4	ASSLTGVEETQY
TRBJ1-1	-	TRBV10-3	AISDRVKNTEAF
TRBJ2-7	-	TRBV5-1	ASKQGLAEGYEQY
TRBJ2-7	-	TRBV5-1	ASSFGSSYEQY
TRBJ1-1	-	TRBV6-5	ASRLGTTNTEAF
TRBJ2-1	-	TRBV4-2	ASSQVLGGGSSWVDSSYNEQF
TRBJ1-2	-	TRBV28	ASSRPTGTGSNYGYT
TRBJ1-2	-	TRBV6-6	ASRRQGVDYGYT
TRBJ2-7	-	TRBV5-4	ASSTGTAYEQY
TRBJ2-3	-	TRBV7-2	ASSLRGGADRSDTQY
TRBJ1-2	once	TRBV7-9	ASSSYPTDRGVNYGYT
TRBJ2-3	-	TRBV19	ASRPRGGTDTQY
TRBJ1-2	-	TRBV7-3	ASSLLPGPSNSYGYT